This TCR beta chain was retrieved from a study of blood T cell repertoires in COVID-19. Overall study: Whether acute or convalescent, the COVID-19 samples came from the United States, Italy and Spain.

While infection was still active, Seattle patients were enrolled and then followed longitudinally. The table came from immunoSEQ multiplex PCR; TCRdb's copy has only in-frame clones and leaves some out. The data contain over 200,000 clones, approximately 90% of them singletons. The clonotype comes from a man in his fifties or sixties with COVID-19, enrolled during active disease. Material: peripheral blood.

The CDR3, as DNA: TGTGCCACCAGTGACCCGGGACTAGCGGGTTCAGATACGCAGTATTTT. Protein product: CATSDPGLAGSDTQYF. The chain employs TRBV24-1 and TRBJ2-3, with TRBD2 matching over 12 bases. Unmatched junction bases numbered 5, after V lost 4 bases and J lost 4 bases. Per the germline V gene, CDR1 is KGHDR and CDR2 is SFDVKD. The CDR3 contains 16 residues.